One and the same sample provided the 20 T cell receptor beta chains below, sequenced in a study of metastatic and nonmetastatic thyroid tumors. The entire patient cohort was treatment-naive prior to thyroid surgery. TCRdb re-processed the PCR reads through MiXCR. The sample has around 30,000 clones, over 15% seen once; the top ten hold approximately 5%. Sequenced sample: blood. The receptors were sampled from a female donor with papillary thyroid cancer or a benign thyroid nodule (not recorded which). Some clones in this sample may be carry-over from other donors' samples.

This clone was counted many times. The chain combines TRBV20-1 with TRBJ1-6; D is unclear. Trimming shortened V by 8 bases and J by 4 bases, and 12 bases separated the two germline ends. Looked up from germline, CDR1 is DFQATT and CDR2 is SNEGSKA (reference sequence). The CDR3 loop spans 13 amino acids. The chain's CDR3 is CSILQDYNSPLHF. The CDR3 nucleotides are TGCAGTATTCTCCAGGATTATAATTCACCCCTCCACTTT.

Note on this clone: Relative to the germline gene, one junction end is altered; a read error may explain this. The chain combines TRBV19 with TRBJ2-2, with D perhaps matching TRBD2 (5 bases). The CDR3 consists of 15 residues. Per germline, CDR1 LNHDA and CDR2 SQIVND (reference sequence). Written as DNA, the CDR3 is TGTGCCAGTAGTATAATGCATACGAACAACGGGGAGCTATTTTTT. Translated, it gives CASSIMHTNNGELFF.

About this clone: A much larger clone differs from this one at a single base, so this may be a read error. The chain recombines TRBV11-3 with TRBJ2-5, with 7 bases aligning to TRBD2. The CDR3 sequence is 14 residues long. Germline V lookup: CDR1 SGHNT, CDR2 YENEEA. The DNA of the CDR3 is TGTTCCAGCAGCTTAACGACTAGCTCGGAGACCCAGTACTTC. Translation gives CSSSLTTSSETQYF.

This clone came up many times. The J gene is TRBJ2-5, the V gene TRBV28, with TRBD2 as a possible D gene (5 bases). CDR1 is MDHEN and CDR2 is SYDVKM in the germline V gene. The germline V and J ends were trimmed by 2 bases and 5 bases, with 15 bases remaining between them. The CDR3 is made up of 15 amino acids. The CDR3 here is CASSLHVSVGETQYF. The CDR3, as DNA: TGTGCCAGCAGTTTACATGTTAGCGTGGGCGAGACCCAGTACTTC.

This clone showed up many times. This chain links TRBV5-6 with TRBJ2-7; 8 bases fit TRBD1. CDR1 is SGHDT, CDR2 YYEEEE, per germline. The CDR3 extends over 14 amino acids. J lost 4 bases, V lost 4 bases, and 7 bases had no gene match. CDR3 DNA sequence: TGTGCCAGCAGCCTGGGACAGGAAATATACGAGCAGTACTTC. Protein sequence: CASSLGQEIYEQYF.

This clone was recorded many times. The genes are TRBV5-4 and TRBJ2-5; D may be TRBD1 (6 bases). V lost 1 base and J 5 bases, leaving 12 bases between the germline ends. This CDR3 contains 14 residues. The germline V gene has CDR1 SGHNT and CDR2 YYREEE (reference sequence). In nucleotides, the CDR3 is TGTGCCAGCAGCTTGCGACAGGCGAGGGAGACCCAGTACTTC. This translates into CASSLRQARETQYF.

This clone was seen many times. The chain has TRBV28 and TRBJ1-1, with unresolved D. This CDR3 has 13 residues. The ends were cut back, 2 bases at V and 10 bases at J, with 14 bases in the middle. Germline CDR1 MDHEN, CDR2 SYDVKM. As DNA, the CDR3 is TGTGCCAGCAGTTTAAAGGGTACCTGGGGAGCTTTCTTT. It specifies CASSLKGTWGAFF.

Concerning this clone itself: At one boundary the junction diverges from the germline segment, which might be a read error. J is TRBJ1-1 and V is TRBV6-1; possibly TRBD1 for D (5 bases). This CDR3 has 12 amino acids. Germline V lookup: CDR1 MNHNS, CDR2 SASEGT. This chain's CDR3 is CASRGKDTGAFF. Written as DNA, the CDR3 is TGTGCCAGCAGGGGAAAGGACACTGGAGCTTTCTTT.

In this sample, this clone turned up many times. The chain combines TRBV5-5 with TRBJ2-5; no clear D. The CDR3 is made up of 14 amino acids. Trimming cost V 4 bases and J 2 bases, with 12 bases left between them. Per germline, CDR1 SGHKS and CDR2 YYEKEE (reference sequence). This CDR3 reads CASSRVGQQETQYF. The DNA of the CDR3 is TGTGCCAGCAGCCGAGTGGGTCAACAAGAGACCCAGTACTTC.

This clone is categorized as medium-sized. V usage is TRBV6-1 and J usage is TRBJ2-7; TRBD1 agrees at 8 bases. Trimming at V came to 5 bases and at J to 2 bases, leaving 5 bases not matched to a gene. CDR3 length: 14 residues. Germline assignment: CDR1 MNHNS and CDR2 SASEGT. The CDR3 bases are TGTGCCAGCAGTTGGGGACAGGCCACCTACGAGCAGTACTTC. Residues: CASSWGQATYEQYF.

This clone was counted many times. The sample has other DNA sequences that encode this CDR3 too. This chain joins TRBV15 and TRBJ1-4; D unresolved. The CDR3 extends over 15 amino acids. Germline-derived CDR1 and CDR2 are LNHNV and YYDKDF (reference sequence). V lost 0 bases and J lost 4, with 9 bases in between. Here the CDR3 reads CATSRDLVLNEKLFF. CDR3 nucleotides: TGTGCCACCAGCAGAGATCTCGTTCTTAATGAAAAACTGTTTTTT.

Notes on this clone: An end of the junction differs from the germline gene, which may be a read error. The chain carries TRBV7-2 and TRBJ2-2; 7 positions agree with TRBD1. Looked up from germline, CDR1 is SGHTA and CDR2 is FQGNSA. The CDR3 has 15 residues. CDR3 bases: TGTGCCAGTAGTCCCTCCGGGACAGACACCTGGGAGCTGTTTTTT. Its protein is CASSPSGTDTWELFF.

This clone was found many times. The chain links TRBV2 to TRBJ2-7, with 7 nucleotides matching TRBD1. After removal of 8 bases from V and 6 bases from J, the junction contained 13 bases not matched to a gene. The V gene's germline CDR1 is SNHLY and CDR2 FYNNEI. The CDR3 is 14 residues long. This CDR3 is CASQQGFDFGEQYF. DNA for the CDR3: TGTGCCAGCCAACAGGGGTTTGATTTCGGCGAGCAGTACTTC.

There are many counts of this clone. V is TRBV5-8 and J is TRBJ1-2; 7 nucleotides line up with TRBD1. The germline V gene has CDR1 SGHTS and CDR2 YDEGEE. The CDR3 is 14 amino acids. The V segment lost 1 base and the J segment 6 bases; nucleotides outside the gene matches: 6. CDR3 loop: CASSLFTGEDGYTF. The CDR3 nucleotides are TGTGCCAGCAGCTTGTTTACAGGGGAGGATGGCTACACCTTC.

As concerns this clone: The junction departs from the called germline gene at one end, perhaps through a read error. The CDR3: CSARDGGHYGHTF. As DNA, the CDR3 is TGTAGTGCTAGAGATGGGGGACACTATGGCCACACCTTC. V and J are TRBV20-1 and TRBJ1-2; TRBD1 might be the D (6 bases). The CDR3 consists of 13 residues. Germline lookup yields CDR1 DFQATT and CDR2 SNEGSKA (reference sequence).

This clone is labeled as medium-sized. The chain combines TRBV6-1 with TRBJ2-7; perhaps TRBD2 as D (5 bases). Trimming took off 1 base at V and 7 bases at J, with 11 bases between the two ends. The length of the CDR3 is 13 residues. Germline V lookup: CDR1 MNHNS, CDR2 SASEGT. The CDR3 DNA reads TGTGCCAGCAGTGAAGGGAGGCACAAAGAGCAGTACTTC. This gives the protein CASSEGRHKEQYF.

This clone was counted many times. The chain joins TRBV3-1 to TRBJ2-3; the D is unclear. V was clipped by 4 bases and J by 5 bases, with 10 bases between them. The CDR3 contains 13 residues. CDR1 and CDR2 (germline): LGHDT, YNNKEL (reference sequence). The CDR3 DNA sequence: TGTGCCAGCAGCCCACGTCTTAGAGATACGCAGTATTTT. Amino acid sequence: CASSPRLRDTQYF.

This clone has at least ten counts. CDR3 in DNA: TGTGCCAGCAGTTTCGCCAGCACCTACAATGAGCAGTTCTTC. Translated: CASSFASTYNEQFF. The chain has TRBV12-3 or TRBV12-4 and TRBJ2-1; D gene ambiguous. The CDR3 has 14 residues. Trimming cost V 3 bases and J 2 bases, with 8 bases left between them.

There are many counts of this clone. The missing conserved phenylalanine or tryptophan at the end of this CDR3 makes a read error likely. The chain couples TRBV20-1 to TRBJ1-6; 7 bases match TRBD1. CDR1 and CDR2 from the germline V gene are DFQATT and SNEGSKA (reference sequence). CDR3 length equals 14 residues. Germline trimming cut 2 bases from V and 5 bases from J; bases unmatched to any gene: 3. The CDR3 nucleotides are TGCAGTGCTAGAAGGGACAGTGATAATTCACCCCTCCACCTT. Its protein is CSARRDSDNSPLHL.

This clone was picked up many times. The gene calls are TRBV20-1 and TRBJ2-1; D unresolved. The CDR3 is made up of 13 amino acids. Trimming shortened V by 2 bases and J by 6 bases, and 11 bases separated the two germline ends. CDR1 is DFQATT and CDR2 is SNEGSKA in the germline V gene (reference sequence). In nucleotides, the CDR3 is TGCAGTGCTAGATTGCTAGGTACCAATGAGCAGTTCTTC. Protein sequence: CSARLLGTNEQFF.